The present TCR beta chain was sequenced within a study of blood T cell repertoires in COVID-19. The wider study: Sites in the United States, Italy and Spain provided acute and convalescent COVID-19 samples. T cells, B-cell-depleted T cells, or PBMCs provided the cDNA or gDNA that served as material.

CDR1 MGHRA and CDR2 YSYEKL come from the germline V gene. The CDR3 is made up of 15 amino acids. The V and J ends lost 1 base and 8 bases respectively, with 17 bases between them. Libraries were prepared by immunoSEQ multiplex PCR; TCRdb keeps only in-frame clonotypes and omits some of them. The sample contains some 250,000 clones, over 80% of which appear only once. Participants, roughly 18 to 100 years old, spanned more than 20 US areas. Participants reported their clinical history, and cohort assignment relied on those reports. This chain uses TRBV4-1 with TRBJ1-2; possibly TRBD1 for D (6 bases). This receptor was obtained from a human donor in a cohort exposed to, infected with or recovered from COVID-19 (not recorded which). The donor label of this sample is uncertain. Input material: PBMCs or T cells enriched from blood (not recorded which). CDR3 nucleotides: TGCGCCAGCAGCCAAGGACTCAGGGGTTCGGGGGGCTACACCTTC. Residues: CASSQGLRGSGGYTF.